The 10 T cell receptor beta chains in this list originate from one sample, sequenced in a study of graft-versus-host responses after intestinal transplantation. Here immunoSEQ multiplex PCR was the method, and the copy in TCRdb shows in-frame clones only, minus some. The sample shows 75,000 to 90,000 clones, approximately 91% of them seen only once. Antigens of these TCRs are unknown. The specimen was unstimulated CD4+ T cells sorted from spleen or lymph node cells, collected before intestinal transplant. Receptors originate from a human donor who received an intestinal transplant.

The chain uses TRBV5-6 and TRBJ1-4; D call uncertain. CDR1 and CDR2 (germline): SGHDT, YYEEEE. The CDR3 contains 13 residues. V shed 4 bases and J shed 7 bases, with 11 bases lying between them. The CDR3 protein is CASSSYSVEKLFF. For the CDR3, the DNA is TGTGCCAGCAGCAGCTACAGTGTTGAAAAACTGTTTTTT.

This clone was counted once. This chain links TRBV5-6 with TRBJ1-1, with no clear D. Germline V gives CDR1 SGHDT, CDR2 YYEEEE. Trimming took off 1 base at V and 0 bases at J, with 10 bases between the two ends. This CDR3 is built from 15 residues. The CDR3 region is CASSLTARVNTEAFF. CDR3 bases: TGTGCCAGCAGCTTGACCGCCCGGGTGAACACTGAAGCTTTCTTT.

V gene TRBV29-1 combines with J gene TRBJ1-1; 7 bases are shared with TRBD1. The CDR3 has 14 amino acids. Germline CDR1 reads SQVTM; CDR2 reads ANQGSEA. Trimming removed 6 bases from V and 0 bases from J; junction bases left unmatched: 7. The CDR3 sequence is CSVDLGTVNTEAFF. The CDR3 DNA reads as TGCAGCGTCGATTTAGGGACAGTGAACACTGAAGCTTTCTTT. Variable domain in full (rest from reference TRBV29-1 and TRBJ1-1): SAVISQKPSRDICQRGTSLTIQCQVDSQVTMMFWYRQQPGQSLTLIATANQGSEATYESGFVIDKFPISRPNLTFSTLTVSNMSPEDSSIYLCSVDLGTVNTEAFFGQGTRLTVV.

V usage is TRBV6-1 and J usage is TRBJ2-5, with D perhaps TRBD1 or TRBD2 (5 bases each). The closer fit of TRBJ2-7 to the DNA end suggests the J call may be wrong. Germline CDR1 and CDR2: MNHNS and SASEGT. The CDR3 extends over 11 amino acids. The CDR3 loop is CASRGAYEQYF. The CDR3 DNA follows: TGTGCCAGCAGGGGGGCCTACGAGCAGTACTTC.

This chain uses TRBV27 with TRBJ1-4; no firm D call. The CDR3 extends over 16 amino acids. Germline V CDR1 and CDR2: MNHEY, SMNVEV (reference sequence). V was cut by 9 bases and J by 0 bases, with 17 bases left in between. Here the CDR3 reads CASRTLFTSTNEKLFF. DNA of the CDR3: TGTGCCAGTAGAACCCTTTTCACCTCAACTAATGAAAAACTGTTTTTT.

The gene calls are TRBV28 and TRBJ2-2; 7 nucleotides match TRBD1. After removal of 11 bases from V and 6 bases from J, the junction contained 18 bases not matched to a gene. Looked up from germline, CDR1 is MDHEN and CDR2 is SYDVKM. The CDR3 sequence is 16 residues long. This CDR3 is CAAKESGRQGAGELFF. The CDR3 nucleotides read TGTGCCGCGAAAGAGTCCGGACGACAGGGCGCCGGGGAGCTGTTTTTT.

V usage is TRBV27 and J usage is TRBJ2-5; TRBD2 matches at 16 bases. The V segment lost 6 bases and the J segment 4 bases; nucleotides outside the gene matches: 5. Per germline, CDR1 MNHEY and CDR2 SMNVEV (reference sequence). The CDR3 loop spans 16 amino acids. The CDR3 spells CASRGLAGGSGETQYF. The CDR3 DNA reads TGTGCCAGCAGGGGACTAGCGGGGGGGTCGGGAGAGACCCAGTACTTC.

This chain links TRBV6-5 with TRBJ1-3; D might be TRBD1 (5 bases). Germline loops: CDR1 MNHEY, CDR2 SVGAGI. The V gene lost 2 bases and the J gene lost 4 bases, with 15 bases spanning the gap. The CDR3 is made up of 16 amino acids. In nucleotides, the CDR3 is TGTGCCAGCAGTTACACGACAGCCGGCGGAGGAAACACCATATATTTT. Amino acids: CASSYTTAGGGNTIYF.

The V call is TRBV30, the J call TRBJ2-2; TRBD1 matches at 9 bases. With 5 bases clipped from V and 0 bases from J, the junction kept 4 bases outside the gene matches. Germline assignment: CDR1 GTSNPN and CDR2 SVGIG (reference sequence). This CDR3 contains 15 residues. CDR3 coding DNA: TGTGCCTGGTCCAGACAGGGGGCGAACACCGGGGAGCTGTTTTTT. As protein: CAWSRQGANTGELFF. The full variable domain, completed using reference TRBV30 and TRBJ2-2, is SQTIHQWPATLVQPVGSPLSLECTVEGTSNPNLYWYRQAAGRGLQLLFYSVGIGQISSEVPQNLSASRPQDRQFILSSKKLLLSDSGFYLCAWSRQGANTGELFFGEGSRLTVL.

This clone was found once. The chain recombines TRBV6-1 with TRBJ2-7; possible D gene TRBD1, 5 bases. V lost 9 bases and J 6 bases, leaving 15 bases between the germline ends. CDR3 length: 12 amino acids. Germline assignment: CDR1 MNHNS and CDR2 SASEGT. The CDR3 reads CASTRSGIEQYF. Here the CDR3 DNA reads TGTGCCAGTACGCGTTCAGGGATCGAGCAGTACTTC.